This T cell receptor (beta chain) is from a study of post-analysis software for immune sequencing data. Turning to the study itself: The disease courses covered relapsing-remitting, secondary progressive and progressive-relapsing multiple sclerosis.

Only a few counts were recorded for this clonotype. Its target is unknown. This CDR3 contains 13 residues. The germline V and J ends were trimmed by 0 bases and 7 bases, with 10 bases remaining between them. Germline V CDR1 and CDR2: SGHRS, YFSETQ. Unique molecular identifiers were present in the TCR beta cDNA libraries. It was from approximately 0.91 to 9.4 million T cells that approximately 500,000 cDNA molecules came. TCRdb called the PCR reads again in MiXCR, with one record for every CDR3 protein. The table records almost 700,000 distinct CDR3 sequences, approximately 60% of them present only once. General study findings and limits: Four or five TRBV segments occurring more often in patients than controls included TRBV5-6, TRBV5-1 and TRBV20-1.

The sample taken for sequencing was blood. The J gene is TRBJ1-2, the V gene TRBV5-1; D is undetermined. This receptor was identified in a girl aged 2 to 9 with multiple sclerosis. The CDR3 DNA sequence: TGCGCCAGCAGCTTGGATCAGTCCTCTGGCTACACCTTC. Amino acid sequence: CASSLDQSSGYTF. The full variable domain, rest sourced from reference TRBV5-1 and TRBJ1-2, is KAGVTQTPRYLIKTRGQQVTLSCSPISGHRSVSWYQQTPGQGLQFLFEYFSETQRNKGNFPGRFSGRQFSNSRSEMNVSTLELGDSALYLCASSLDQSSGYTFGSGTRLTVV.